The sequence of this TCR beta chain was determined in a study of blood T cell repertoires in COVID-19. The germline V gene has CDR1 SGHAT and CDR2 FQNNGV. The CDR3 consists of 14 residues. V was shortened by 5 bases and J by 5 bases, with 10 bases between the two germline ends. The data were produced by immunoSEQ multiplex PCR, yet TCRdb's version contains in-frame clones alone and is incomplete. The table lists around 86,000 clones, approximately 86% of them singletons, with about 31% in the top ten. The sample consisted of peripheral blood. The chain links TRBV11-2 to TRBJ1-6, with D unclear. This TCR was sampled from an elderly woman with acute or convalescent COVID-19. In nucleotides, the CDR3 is TGTGCCAGCAGCCCGCGCCCGGATAATTCACCCCTCCACTTT. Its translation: CASSPRPDNSPLHF.